Below are 11 T cell receptor beta chains sequenced from a single sample in a study of blood T cell repertoires in COVID-19. Using immunoSEQ multiplex PCR, the repertoire was profiled, and TCRdb retains in-frame clones only, with some absent. The table includes about 120,000 clones, around four fifths detected once. The sequenced sample was peripheral blood. These receptors were taken from a man aged 60 to 75 with acute or convalescent COVID-19.

The chain uses TRBV19 and TRBJ2-7; TRBD2 agrees at 8 bases. Unmatched junction bases numbered 8, after V lost 5 bases and J lost 2 bases. Germline CDR1 LNHDA, CDR2 SQIVND (reference sequence). The CDR3 runs 15 residues. The CDR3 spells CASSDAGGSPYEQYF. The DNA of the CDR3 is TGTGCCAGTAGTGATGCGGGAGGTTCTCCCTACGAGCAGTACTTC.

V and J are TRBV9 and TRBJ1-3, with 10 nucleotides matching TRBD1. The length of the CDR3 is 16 residues. J lost 2 bases, V lost 3 bases, and 5 bases had no gene match. Germline CDR1 is SGDLS and CDR2 is YYNGEE. The CDR3 nucleotides are TGTGCCAGCAGCGGGGGGGGGACAGGGGCTGGAAACACCATATATTTT. This translates into CASSGGGTGAGNTIYF. The full variable domain, its missing parts supplied by reference TRBV9 and TRBJ1-3, is DSGVTQTPKHLITATGQRVTLRCSPRSGDLSVYWYQQSLDQGLQFLIQYYNGEERAKGNILERFSAQQFPDLHSELNLSSLELGDSALYFCASSGGGTGAGNTIYFGEGSWLTVV.

This clone was seen once. V usage is TRBV5-1 and J usage is TRBJ2-1, with 8 bases aligning to TRBD1. This CDR3 is built from 15 residues. Trimming cost V 1 base and J 2 bases; bases outside gene matches: 2. Per the germline V gene, CDR1 is SGHRS and CDR2 is YFSETQ. CDR3 loop: CASSLSRGPYNEQFF. The DNA for the CDR3 is TGCGCCAGCAGCTTGTCCAGGGGGCCCTACAATGAGCAGTTCTTC.

The chain carries TRBV10-3 and TRBJ1-1; D is uncertain. CDR1 and CDR2 from the germline V gene are ENHRY and SYGVKD. The CDR3 runs 15 residues. Trimming took off 6 bases at V and 1 base at J, with 15 bases between the two ends. The CDR3 DNA follows: TGTGCCATCAGCCAATGGAGGCCTCCGAACACTGAAGCTTTCTTT. Protein product: CAISQWRPPNTEAFF.

V usage is TRBV3-1 (or the pseudogene TRBV3-2) and J usage is TRBJ1-2; 8 positions match TRBD1. There are 15 residues in the CDR3. Germline CDR1 is LGHDT and CDR2 is YNNKEL (reference sequence). V was pared by 2 bases and J by 8 bases, with 10 bases of the junction left unmatched. For the CDR3, the DNA is TGTGCCAGCAGCCAAACGGACAGGACAGGGCACGGCTACACCTTC. Amino acid sequence: CASSQTDRTGHGYTF.

J is TRBJ2-7 and V is TRBV7-2; TRBD2 might be the D (5 bases). Trimming removed 1 base at V and 7 bases at J, with 17 bases between. CDR1 is SGHTA, CDR2 FQGNSA, per germline. The CDR3 is 15 residues long. The CDR3 DNA sequence: TGTGCCAGCAGCTTAGAAGGGCTCGGGGTTGGTGAGCAGTACTTC. Residues: CASSLEGLGVGEQYF. Full variable domain (rest looked up from reference TRBV7-2 and TRBJ2-7): GAGVSQSPSNKVTEKGKDVELRCDPISGHTALYWYRQSLGQGLEFLIYFQGNSAPDKSGLPSDRFSAERTGGSVSTLTIQRTQQEDSAVYLCASSLEGLGVGEQYFGPGTRLTVT.

This chain connects TRBV27 to TRBJ2-7; tentatively, D is TRBD2 (5 bases). Between the trimmed V and J ends, which lost 8 bases and 1 base, there was a span of 15 bases. The CDR3 extends over 14 amino acids. Germline V gives CDR1 MNHEY, CDR2 SMNVEV (reference sequence). The CDR3 DNA sequence: TGTGCCAGCGCTATTGGACTTGTTTCCTACGAGCAGTACTTC. Translating gives CASAIGLVSYEQYF.

The J gene is TRBJ1-3, the V gene TRBV7-8, with D unclear. Trimming took off 1 base at V and 0 bases at J, with 7 bases between the two ends. Germline V gene data show CDR1 as SGHVS and CDR2 as FQNEAQ. The CDR3 contains 15 residues. DNA for the CDR3: TGTGCCAGCAGCTTAGGGCCAGACTCTGGAAACACCATATATTTT. Encoded protein: CASSLGPDSGNTIYF.

This clone appeared a few times. The chain carries TRBV7-8 and TRBJ1-2; TRBD1 is a possible D gene (5 bases). Trimming took off 5 bases at V and 6 bases at J, with 19 bases between the two ends. Germline V gene sequence: CDR1 SGHVS, CDR2 FQNEAQ. The CDR3 is 15 amino acids. The CDR3 DNA follows: TGTGCCAGCAGCCCGAGGTCAGGGATGGGAAATGGCTACACCTTC. It is translated as CASSPRSGMGNGYTF.

This sequence joins TRBV2 and TRBJ1-1; D not certain. The germline gives CDR1 SNHLY, CDR2 FYNNEI. V dropped 0 bases and J dropped 5 bases, with 7 bases sitting between them. The CDR3 length is 13 residues. The CDR3 coding sequence is TGTGCCAGCAGTGAAGCGCGGGGAACTGAAGCTTTCTTT. This encodes CASSEARGTEAFF. The variable domain in full, with the rest retrieved from reference TRBV2 and TRBJ1-1, is EPEVTQTPSHQVTQMGQEVILRCVPISNHLYFYWYRQILGQKVEFLVSFYNNEISEKSEIFDDQFSVERPDGSNFTLKIRSTKLEDSAMYFCASSEARGTEAFFGQGTRLTVV.

CDR3 region: CATSRDRDTGELFF. The CDR3 nucleotides read TGTGCCACGTCGAGAGACAGGGACACCGGGGAGCTGTTTTTT. The chain couples TRBV15 to TRBJ2-2; 7 bases align to TRBD1. The CDR3 is 14 amino acids. In germline, CDR1 is LNHNV, CDR2 YYDKDF (reference sequence). V gave up 9 bases and J gave up 3 bases; unmatched junction bases: 7.